Shown below are 23 T cell receptor beta chains from a single sample sequenced in a study of blood T cell repertoires in COVID-19. TCRdb keeps only in-frame clones here, not all; method: immunoSEQ multiplex PCR. The sample has 100,000 or so clones, roughly four fifths seen once. The sample taken for sequencing was peripheral blood. The source of these receptors is a woman aged 80 or over with acute or convalescent COVID-19.

This clone has just one count. The chain couples TRBV5-8 to TRBJ1-5, with a tentative D call TRBD1 (6 bases). Germline-derived CDR1 and CDR2 are SGHTS and YDEGEE. The V and J ends lost 2 bases and 6 bases respectively, with 15 bases between them. This CDR3 contains 15 residues. In DNA, the CDR3 is TGTGCCAGCAGCTTTTCAGGGGTGGCCGGTCAGCCCCAGCATTTT. Its protein product is CASSFSGVAGQPQHF.

This clone was counted a single time. CDR3 nucleotides: TGTGCCAGCAGTCTCAGGGGGACGGGCAATCAGCCCCAGCATTTT. Translated: CASSLRGTGNQPQHF. The chain couples TRBV6-5 to TRBJ1-5; TRBD1 matches at 7 bases. The CDR3 extends over 15 amino acids. V was pared by 5 bases and J by 2 bases, with 6 bases of the junction left unmatched. Per the germline V gene, CDR1 is MNHEY and CDR2 is SVGAGI.

This rearrangement joins TRBV3-1 (or the pseudogene TRBV3-2) to TRBJ2-2, with TRBD2 identical over 7 bases. This CDR3 has 14 residues. In germline, CDR1 is LGHDT, CDR2 YNNKEL (reference sequence). V trimming: 6 bases; J trimming: 3 bases; junction bases outside the gene matches: 4. Here the CDR3 DNA reads TGTGCCAGCAGACACCGGGAGGACACCGGGGAGCTGTTTTTT. Its protein product is CASRHREDTGELFF.

In the case of this clone: The same CDR3 also results from other DNA sequences found in this sample. The chain is built from TRBV7-9 and TRBJ2-5; 8 bases line up with TRBD2. CDR1 is SEHNR, CDR2 FQNEAQ, per germline (reference sequence). The CDR3 spans 14 residues. V shed 0 bases and J 3 bases; nucleotides not matched to a gene: 0. The CDR3: CASSLAGLEETQYF. The CDR3 DNA is TGTGCCAGCAGCTTAGCGGGACTAGAAGAGACCCAGTACTTC.

In this sample, this clone turned up a few times. V gene TRBV4-2 combines with J gene TRBJ2-1; 7 nucleotides align to TRBD1. CDR1 LGHNA and CDR2 YNFKEQ come from the germline V gene. The CDR3 has 15 amino acids. Trimming removed 6 bases from V and 10 bases from J; junction bases left unmatched: 15. CDR3 nucleotides: TGTGCCAGCAGTCTCGTCGAGGGGGCCAGGGAAGAGCAGTTCTTC. Protein product: CASSLVEGAREEQFF.

The chain employs TRBV5-1 and TRBJ2-5; D is uncertain. The CDR3 contains 15 residues. Looked up from germline, CDR1 is SGHRS and CDR2 is YFSETQ. Trimming shortened V by 0 bases and J by 5 bases, and 14 bases separated the two germline ends. CDR3: CASSLGFGSGETQYF. Here the CDR3 DNA reads TGCGCCAGCAGCTTGGGCTTTGGCAGTGGTGAGACCCAGTACTTC.

The rearrangement joins TRBV5-1 to TRBJ2-1; 7 bases match TRBD2. After removal of 7 bases from V and 5 bases from J, the junction contained 6 bases not matched to a gene. There are 13 residues in the CDR3. CDR1 and CDR2 from the germline V gene are SGHRS and YFSETQ. The CDR3 nucleotides read TGCGCCAGCGCGGGACTAAATAACAATGAGCAGTTCTTC. Its protein product is CASAGLNNNEQFF. Supplemented by reference TRBV5-1 and TRBJ2-1, the full variable domain reads KAGVTQTPRYLIKTRGQQVTLSCSPISGHRSVSWYQQTPGQGLQFLFEYFSETQRNKGNFPGRFSGRQFSNSRSEMNVSTLELGDSALYLCASAGLNNNEQFFGPGTRLTVL.

This clone has a single count. CDR3 sequence (DNA): TGTGCCAGCAGTCCCTATACGCGGGACAATCAGCCCCAGCATTTT. This codes for CASSPYTRDNQPQHF. The chain links TRBV27 to TRBJ1-5; no reliable D call. Germline-derived CDR1 and CDR2 are MNHEY and SMNVEV (reference sequence). The CDR3 spans 15 residues. With 5 bases removed from V and 3 bases from J, the gap between germline ends came to 14 bases.

The rearrangement joins TRBV3-1 (or the pseudogene TRBV3-2) to TRBJ1-4, with 7 nucleotides matching TRBD1. J gave up 7 bases and V 7 bases, and 6 bases lay outside the gene matches. Germline V CDR1 and CDR2: LGHDT, YNNKEL (reference sequence). This CDR3 comprises 13 residues. CDR3 in DNA: TGTGCCAGCATGCGACAGGGAAGTGAAAAACTGTTTTTT. Amino acids: CASMRQGSEKLFF.

The V and J genes are TRBV13 and TRBJ2-1; D unresolved. The CDR3 has 12 residues. V lost 3 bases to trimming and J lost 7 bases, with 7 bases between them. The V gene's germline CDR1 is PRHDT and CDR2 FYEKMQ (reference sequence). CDR3 loop: CASSFLTNEQFF. CDR3 DNA sequence: TGTGCCAGCAGCTTTTTGACTAATGAGCAGTTCTTC.

The V gene is TRBV5-1, the J gene TRBJ2-1; D call uncertain. CDR1 and CDR2 from the germline V gene are SGHRS and YFSETQ. The CDR3 runs 11 residues. With 2 bases removed from V and 9 bases from J, the gap between germline ends came to 6 bases. The CDR3 nucleotides are TGCGCCAGCAGCTTTAGTACTGAGCAGTTCTTC. It specifies CASSFSTEQFF.

The chain recombines TRBV5-4 with TRBJ1-2, with 7 nucleotides matching TRBD1. The CDR3 covers 14 residues. Germline CDR1 and CDR2: SGHNT and YYREEE (reference sequence). J lost 3 bases, V lost 0 bases, and 2 bases had no gene match. The DNA of the CDR3 is TGTGCCAGCAGCTTGGCCGGACAGGACTATGGCTACACCTTC. Its translation: CASSLAGQDYGYTF.

The chain uses TRBV19 and TRBJ1-1; maybe TRBD1 (6 bases). This CDR3 has 13 residues. The germline V and J ends were trimmed by 6 bases and 0 bases, with 8 bases remaining between them. Looked up from germline, CDR1 is LNHDA and CDR2 is SQIVND (reference sequence). The CDR3: CASSGTLNTEAFF. Here the CDR3 DNA reads TGTGCCAGTAGCGGGACACTGAACACTGAAGCTTTCTTT.

The chain uses TRBV7-9 and TRBJ2-1; the match to TRBD2 covers 8 bases. V gave up 5 bases and J gave up 6 bases; unmatched junction bases: 9. The CDR3 loop spans 15 amino acids. Per the germline V gene, CDR1 is SEHNR and CDR2 is FQNEAQ (reference sequence). The CDR3 loop reads CASSVPGLVGNEQFF. In DNA, the CDR3 is TGTGCCAGCAGCGTTCCGGGACTAGTTGGCAATGAGCAGTTCTTC.

This clone was counted only a few times. J is TRBJ1-1 and V is TRBV11-3; D gene unclear. Germline V CDR1 and CDR2: SGHNT, YENEEA. Trimming cost V 3 bases and J 3 bases, with 5 bases left between them. This CDR3 is built from 12 residues. CDR3 DNA sequence: TGTGCCAGCAGCTTGAGGGACACTGAAGCTTTCTTT. Amino acid sequence: CASSLRDTEAFF.

The rearrangement uses TRBV2 and TRBJ1-1; TRBD1 agrees at 7 bases. CDR3 length: 14 residues. Germline CDR1 and CDR2: SNHLY and FYNNEI. V dropped 4 bases and J dropped 7; count of bases not matched to a gene: 9. This CDR3 is CASSVGRDRLEAFF. The CDR3 coding sequence is TGTGCCAGCAGTGTAGGCCGGGACAGACTTGAAGCTTTCTTT.

The chain combines TRBV19 with TRBJ1-1; D not resolved. V was shortened by 3 bases and J by 3 bases, with 11 bases between the two germline ends. This CDR3 has 14 residues. Germline V gene data show CDR1 as LNHDA and CDR2 as SQIVND (reference sequence). As DNA, the CDR3 is TGTGCCAGTAGTATGAGGGTCGGGGACACTGAAGCTTTCTTT. This sequence encodes CASSMRVGDTEAFF.

A few counts support this clone. The chain carries TRBV2 and TRBJ2-2; D is unclear. V gave up 2 bases and J gave up 6 bases, with 7 bases separating them. CDR1 SNHLY and CDR2 FYNNEI come from the germline V gene. The CDR3 has 13 amino acids. The CDR3 region has the DNA TGTGCCAGCAGTGAAAGCATAGCCGGGGAGCTGTTTTTT. Amino acid sequence: CASSESIAGELFF.

The chain combines TRBV28 with TRBJ2-1; 8 bases are a match to TRBD2. The CDR3 length is 17 residues. Trimming took 4 bases from V and 9 from J; bases not matched to a gene: 17. Germline assignment: CDR1 MDHEN and CDR2 SYDVKM. CDR3 coding DNA: TGTGCCAGCAGTTACCCGCCGGATGGCGGGAGGTCTCGTGAGCAGTTCTTC. It encodes CASSYPPDGGRSREQFF.

This clone has more than one count but fewer than ten. The gene calls are TRBV5-4 and TRBJ2-3; 11 bases agree with TRBD2. The junction had 7 bases not matched to a gene; V was cut back by 3 bases and J by 4 bases. CDR1 is SGHNT and CDR2 is YYREEE in the germline V gene (reference sequence). The CDR3 runs 16 residues. The DNA for the CDR3 is TGTGCCAGCAGCTCACTAGCGGGAGTTCTCGCAGATACGCAGTATTTT. Protein product: CASSSLAGVLADTQYF.

The V and J genes are TRBV2 and TRBJ1-3; 8 bases match TRBD1. CDR3 length: 15 amino acids. V trimming: 6 bases; J trimming: 1 base; junction bases outside the gene matches: 5. Germline lookup yields CDR1 SNHLY and CDR2 FYNNEI. The CDR3 protein is CASRDRASSGNTIYF. The CDR3 DNA sequence: TGTGCCAGCAGGGACAGGGCATCGTCTGGAAACACCATATATTTT.

This clone was detected a few times. Sequence at one end of the junction differs from germline and may be a read error. This chain connects TRBV10-3 to TRBJ2-4; tentatively, D is TRBD1 (6 bases). Germline CDR1 is ENHRY and CDR2 is SYGVKD. This CDR3 region has 12 residues. The CDR3 nucleotides read TGTGCCTCGAGGACAGCCGAAAACATTCAGTACTTC. Its protein is CASRTAENIQYF.

The chain recombines TRBV7-2 with TRBJ2-1; D might be TRBD2 (6 bases). The V and J ends lost 0 bases and 1 base respectively, with 10 bases between them. CDR1 is SGHTA and CDR2 is FQGNSA in the germline V gene. The CDR3 has 16 residues. CDR3 amino acids: CASSLALAGSYNEQFF. Written as DNA, the CDR3 is TGTGCCAGCAGCTTAGCGCTTGCGGGATCCTACAATGAGCAGTTCTTC.